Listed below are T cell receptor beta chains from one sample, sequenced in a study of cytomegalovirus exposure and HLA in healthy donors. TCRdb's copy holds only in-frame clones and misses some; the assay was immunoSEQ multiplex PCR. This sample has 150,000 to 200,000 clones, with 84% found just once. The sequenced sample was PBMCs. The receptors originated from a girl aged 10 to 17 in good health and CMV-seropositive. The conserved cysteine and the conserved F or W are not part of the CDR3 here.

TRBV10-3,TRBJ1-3,ATSTDPSGNTIY
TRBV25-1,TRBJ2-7,ASSYSWLAGGDEQY
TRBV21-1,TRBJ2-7,ASRGGRWWEQY
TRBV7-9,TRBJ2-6,ASSSSPAGANVLT
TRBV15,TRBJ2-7,ATTRTGWDYEQY
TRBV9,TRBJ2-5,ASSVWDRGDQY
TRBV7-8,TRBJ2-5,ASSLGWRGGKQETQY
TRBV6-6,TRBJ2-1,ASSASGNENAEQF
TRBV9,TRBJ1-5,ASSGANNQPQH
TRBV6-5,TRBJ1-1,ASSYDTGRRNTEAF
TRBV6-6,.,ASSNPTFYEQY
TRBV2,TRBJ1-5,ASSEVGQGDQPQH
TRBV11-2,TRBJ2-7,ASSFIPGSTYEQY